This TCR beta chain was obtained from a study of vaccination effects on CD4 cells after COVID-19. Before sequencing, viral peptide pools were used by the ViraFEST assay to expand antigen-specific CD4+ T cells. Subsequent to roughly 9 days of culture, CD4+ T cells were isolated. Nucleocapsid antibodies were negative in the vaccine recipients, who had never had SARS-CoV-2 infection. Profiling relied on immunoSEQ multiplex PCR, and the TCRdb table lists in-frame clones only, not all of them. The sample includes about 73,000 clones, 60% to 85% seen only once; the top ten take over 9.5%. A word on this clone: Antigen unknown.

The V gene's germline CDR1 is MGHRA and CDR2 YSYEKL. The ends were cut back, 5 bases at V and 8 bases at J, with 9 bases in the middle. The CDR3 length is 11 residues. The clonotype was recovered from a human donor who received a COVID-19 vaccine. Sequencing used CD4+ T cells from PBMCs cultured with SARS-CoV-2 spike peptides, obtained before COVID-19 vaccination. The chain recombines TRBV4-1 with TRBJ1-2; D call uncertain. As DNA, the CDR3 is TGCGCCAGCAGCGGCTGGTGGGGCTACACCTTC. This gives the protein CASSGWWGYTF.